This T cell receptor (beta chain) was obtained from a study of control samples from healthy donors and cancer patients. The table came from immunoSEQ multiplex PCR; TCRdb's copy has only in-frame clones and leaves some out. The table has approximately 150,000 clones, around 94% seen once. The CDR3 contains 13 residues. The ends were cut back, 1 base at V and 7 bases at J, with 10 bases in the middle. Germline lookup yields CDR1 SGHVS and CDR2 FNYEAQ. V gene TRBV7-6 combines with J gene TRBJ1-1; D call uncertain. This clonotype originated in a man aged 35-49 years in good health. Sequencing was done on a sample of blood. The CDR3 DNA follows: TGTGCCAGCAGCTTAGACGGTTACGGTGAAGCTTTCTTT. Translated: CASSLDGYGEAFF.